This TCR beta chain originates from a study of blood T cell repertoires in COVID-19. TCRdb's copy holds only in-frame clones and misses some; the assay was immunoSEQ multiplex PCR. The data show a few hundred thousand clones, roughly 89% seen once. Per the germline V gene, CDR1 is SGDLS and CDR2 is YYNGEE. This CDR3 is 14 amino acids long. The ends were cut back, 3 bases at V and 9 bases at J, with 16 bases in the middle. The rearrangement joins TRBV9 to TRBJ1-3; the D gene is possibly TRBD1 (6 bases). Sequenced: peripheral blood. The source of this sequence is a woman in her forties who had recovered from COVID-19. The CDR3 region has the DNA TGTGCCAGCAGCGGACAGGTCCTCGGCGGCACCATATATTTT. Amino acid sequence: CASSGQVLGGTIYF.